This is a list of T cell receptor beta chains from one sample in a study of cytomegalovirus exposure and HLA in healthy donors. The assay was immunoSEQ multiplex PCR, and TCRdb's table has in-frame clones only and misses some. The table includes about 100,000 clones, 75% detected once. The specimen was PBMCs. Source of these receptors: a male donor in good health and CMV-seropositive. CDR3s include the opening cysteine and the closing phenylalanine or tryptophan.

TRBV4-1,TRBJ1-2,CASSQDRGLSGYTF
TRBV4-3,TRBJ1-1,CASSQEVAGLSNTEAFF
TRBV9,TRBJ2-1,CASSATSGYNEQFF
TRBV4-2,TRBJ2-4,CASSQRDRGQNIQYF
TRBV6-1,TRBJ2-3,CATMAGGPPDTQYF
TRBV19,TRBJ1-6,CASSPGTGASYNSPLHF
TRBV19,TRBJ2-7,CASSIGPVGQGGDYEQYF
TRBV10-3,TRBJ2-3,CAISDPSAQVLDTQYF
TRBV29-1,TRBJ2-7,CSAGRSGTGTYEQYF
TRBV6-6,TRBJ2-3,CASSQLGQNTDTQYF
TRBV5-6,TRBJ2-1,CASSQTLAPHEQFF
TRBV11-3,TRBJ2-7,CASSDNSYEQYF
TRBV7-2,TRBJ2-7,CASSLGQEYEQYF
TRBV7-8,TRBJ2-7,CASSLAVAYEQYF
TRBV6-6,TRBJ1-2,CASRVDRGRGYTF
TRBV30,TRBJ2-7,CAWSPGSYEQYF
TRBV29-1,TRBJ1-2,CSVERGYGYTF
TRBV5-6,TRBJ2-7,CASGRGSEEQYF
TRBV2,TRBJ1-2,CASRAGYGYTF
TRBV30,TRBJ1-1,CAWTLGGQMNTEAFF
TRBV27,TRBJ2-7,CASSSGTGVPYEQYF
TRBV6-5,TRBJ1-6,CASSDGQGASPLHF
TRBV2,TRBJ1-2,CASSEARQFYGYTF
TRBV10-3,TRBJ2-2,CAISVSAGGPGTGELFF
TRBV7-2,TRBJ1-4,CASSQQGGDNEKLFF